Sequencing of this TCR beta chain was carried out in a study of identical twins. cDNA carried unique molecular identifiers, and a universal primer site was added by template switching. A single record per CDR3 protein comes from TCRdb applying MiXCR to the 5' RACE reads. The data contain around 530,000 distinct CDR3 sequences, around 15% of them singletons. A further study also used this sample, focusing on yellow fever vaccine responses in identical twins.

The sample taken for sequencing was CD4+ T cells sorted from blood. This sequence was found in a woman between 18 and 29 years old in good health.

CDR3 coding DNA: TGCGCCAGCAGCTTATTTTGGCAGGGCACCGGGGAGCTGTTTTTT. Its protein product is CASSLFWQGTGELFF. This rearrangement joins TRBV5-1 to TRBJ2-2; TRBD1 might be the D (5 bases). Deletions cut 2 bases from V and 4 bases from J, with 12 bases between. Germline CDR1 reads SGHRS; CDR2 reads YFSETQ. This CDR3 region has 15 residues.